Each of the 9 T cell receptor beta chains below was sequenced from the same sample in a study of T cells after yellow fever vaccination. TCRdb itself ran the 5' RACE reads through MiXCR, one entry per CDR3 protein. The sample carries a few hundred thousand distinct CDR3 sequences, 3.5% to 5% recorded once. The sample consisted of PBMCs, taken 15 days after the yellow fever booster vaccination. The origin of the receptors is a man aged 18 to 29 who received the YFV17D yellow fever vaccine.

The sample holds a few counts of this clonotype. This chain joins TRBV28 and TRBJ1-5; D may be TRBD1 (5 bases). Germline CDR1 and CDR2: MDHEN and SYDVKM. This CDR3 has 15 residues. V lost 2 bases, J lost 6 bases, and 14 bases lay in between. The CDR3 DNA reads as TGTGCCAGCAGTTTAGGGGGGGATCGTAGTCAGCCCCAGCATTTT. Its protein is CASSLGGDRSQPQHF.

There are a few counts of this clonotype. The rearrangement uses TRBV5-6 and TRBJ2-5; 7 bases agree with TRBD1. CDR1 and CDR2 (germline): SGHDT, YYEEEE. This CDR3 has 14 residues. The V and J ends lost 0 bases and 5 bases, in that order; junction bases with no gene match: 4. The CDR3, as DNA: TGTGCCAGCAGCTTGGGCCAGGGGGTCGAGACCCAGTACTTC. The encoded protein is CASSLGQGVETQYF.

The sample holds many counts of this clonotype. The chain has TRBV7-9 and TRBJ2-5; D possibly uses TRBD1 or TRBD2 (5 bases each). This CDR3 spans 15 amino acids. The germline V gene has CDR1 SEHNR and CDR2 FQNEAQ (reference sequence). Trimming stripped 5 bases from V and 5 bases from J, with 18 bases between. In DNA form, the CDR3 reads TGTGCCAGCAGCCCTCGGGACCTAGAGGGGGAGACCCAGTACTTC. Amino acids: CASSPRDLEGETQYF.

V is TRBV30 and J is TRBJ1-3; D gene uncertain. There are 14 residues in the CDR3. Germline V CDR1 and CDR2: GTSNPN, SVGIG (reference sequence). Deletions cut 1 base from V and 0 bases from J, with 7 bases between. CDR3 sequence: CAWSEESSGNTIYF. The DNA for the CDR3 is TGTGCCTGGAGTGAGGAGAGCTCTGGAAACACCATATATTTT. Together with reference TRBV30 and TRBJ1-3, the CDR3 gives the full variable domain: SQTIHQWPATLVQPVGSPLSLECTVEGTSNPNLYWYRQAAGRGLQLLFYSVGIGQISSEVPQNLSASRPQDRQFILSSKKLLLSDSGFYLCAWSEESSGNTIYFGEGSWLTVV.

As DNA, the CDR3 is TGTGCCAGCAGCCCCCGACCGGGACAGGGGTACAATGAGCAGTTCTTC. Its translation: CASSPRPGQGYNEQFF. This rearrangement joins TRBV7-9 to TRBJ2-1, with 10 positions matching TRBD1. This CDR3 spans 16 amino acids. The trim removed 5 bases at V and 4 bases at J, leaving 8 bases unmatched. From germline, CDR1 is SEHNR and CDR2 FQNEAQ (reference sequence).

This clonotype has at least ten counts. The chain joins TRBV24-1 to TRBJ1-2, with unresolved D. Germline lookup yields CDR1 KGHDR and CDR2 SFDVKD. V was cut by 4 bases and J by 8 bases, with 13 bases left in between. This CDR3 has 13 amino acids. The DNA for the CDR3 is TGTGCCACCAGTGACGGCGGAACCTGGGGCTACACCTTC. It translates to CATSDGGTWGYTF.

Ten or more counts support this clonotype. The chain couples TRBV29-1 to TRBJ2-3; D ambiguous. Looked up from germline, CDR1 is SQVTM and CDR2 is ANQGSEA. The CDR3 length is 12 residues. The ends were cut back, 4 bases at V and 2 bases at J, with 7 bases in the middle. CDR3 in DNA: TGCAGCGTTGTTTACTACACAGATACGCAGTATTTT. Translation: CSVVYYTDTQYF.

This clonotype came up many times. V and J are TRBV7-9 and TRBJ1-4; D is undetermined. CDR3 size: 14 residues. CDR1 SEHNR and CDR2 FQNEAQ come from the germline V gene (reference sequence). V was shortened by 1 base and J by 10 bases, with 13 bases between the two germline ends. The CDR3 protein is CASSLEGGIGKLFF. CDR3 sequence (DNA): TGTGCCAGCAGCTTAGAAGGAGGGATCGGAAAACTGTTTTTT.

This clonotype was seen just once. V and J are TRBV6-2 or TRBV6-3 and TRBJ1-1; D not certain. V lost 5 bases and J lost 6, with 13 bases in between. Germline CDR1 is MNHEY and CDR2 is SVGEGT. There are 13 residues in the CDR3. CDR3: CASSVLGWAEAFF. In nucleotides, the CDR3 is TGTGCCAGCAGTGTACTCGGGTGGGCTGAAGCTTTCTTT.